This record covers a single T cell receptor beta chain. The data belong to a study of T cell changes during pregnancy in multiple sclerosis. Profiling relied on immunoSEQ multiplex PCR, and the TCRdb table lists in-frame clones only, not all of them. The table has tens of thousands of clones, around 91% seen once. Germline CDR1 is SGHVS and CDR2 is FNYEAQ. Trimming left V 2 bases short and J 2 bases short, with 8 bases between. The CDR3 length is 14 residues. The input for sequencing was peripheral blood, taken in the third trimester of pregnancy. This TCR was sampled from a female donor in good health, enrolled as a control in a pregnancy study. The V and J genes are TRBV7-6 and TRBJ2-3; a weak D match, TRBD2 (6 bases). Here the CDR3 reads CASSLRGTTDTQYF. CDR3 nucleotides: TGTGCCAGCAGCTTACGGGGGACCACAGATACGCAGTATTTT.